The 17 T cell receptor beta chains presented below share a single source sample, sequenced in a study of graft-versus-host responses after intestinal transplantation (dated by TCRdb to the early 2020s). Library prep was done by the immunoSEQ multiplex PCR assay. The table comes from immuneACCESS by way of TCRdb, which keeps in-frame sequences with V and J called. Part of the clones is missing from these tables; in studies checked, under half for an unresolved V gene and the rest for unknown reasons. For this sample the table gives roughly 6,500 clones, of which roughly 24% were detected only once. The ten top clones hold roughly 4.3% of the sample. The sample's time point label, in plain terms: cells obtained before transplantation from donor or recipient. The specimen was alloreactive CD4+ T cells from a mixed lymphocyte reaction culture, collected before transplantation. The cell subset or site label here, explained by the study, means: CFSE-low proliferating T cells sorted from approximately six-day pre-transplant mixed lymphocyte reaction (GvH or HvG direction). The source is a human patient who was an organ donor for intestinal transplantation.

The chain joins TRBV11-2 to TRBJ2-7; D unclear. CDR1 and CDR2 from the germline V gene are SGHAT and FQNNGV. The CDR3 sequence is 13 residues long. V was pared by 0 bases and J by 5 bases, with 8 bases between. The CDR3 nucleotides are TGTGCCAGCAGCTTAGAATACTTCAACGAGCAGTACTTC. It encodes CASSLEYFNEQYF. The full variable domain, completed using reference TRBV11-2 and TRBJ2-7, is EAGVAQSPRYKIIEKRQSVAFWCNPISGHATLYWYQQILGQGPKLLIQFQNNGVVDDSQLPKDRFSAERLKGVDSTLKIQPAKLEDSAVYLCASSLEYFNEQYFGPGTRLTVT.

A few counts support this clone. This chain joins TRBV7-4 and TRBJ2-1, with D maybe TRBD1 (5 bases). Trimming took 3 bases from V and 7 from J, leaving 10 bases between them. The CDR3 has 13 residues. Germline CDR1 is SGHVT and CDR2 is SQSDAQ. This CDR3 reads CASSFFQGNEQFF. DNA for the CDR3: TGTGCCAGCAGCTTTTTCCAGGGAAATGAGCAGTTCTTC.

The rearrangement links TRBV25-1 to TRBJ2-4, with no clear D. CDR1 MGHDK and CDR2 SYGVNS come from the germline V gene. Trimming took 1 base from V and 0 from J, leaving 4 bases between them. CDR3 length: 14 amino acids. Here the CDR3 reads CASSESTAKNIQYF. As DNA, the CDR3 is TGTGCCAGCAGTGAATCCACAGCCAAAAACATTCAGTACTTC.

This clone came up a few times. The chain recombines TRBV6-9 with TRBJ2-7; D not resolved. CDR1 MNHGY and CDR2 SVAAGI come from the germline V gene. The CDR3 is made up of 15 amino acids. V lost 5 bases and J 2 bases, leaving 16 bases between the germline ends. The CDR3 DNA reads as TGTGCCAGCAGTCCCCGGAGAGGTGATACCTACGAGCAGTACTTC. Its protein is CASSPRRGDTYEQYF.

This clone qualifies as large. This sequence joins TRBV18 and TRBJ2-7; 7 nucleotides align to TRBD2. CDR3 length: 13 residues. V lost 6 bases and J lost 0; bases outside the gene matches: 2. Germline V gene sequence: CDR1 KGHSH, CDR2 LQKENI. CDR3 amino acids: CASSWTSSYEQYF. Here the CDR3 DNA reads TGTGCCAGCTCGTGGACTAGCTCCTACGAGCAGTACTTC.

V gene TRBV28 combines with J gene TRBJ1-2; 9 nucleotides match TRBD1. The germline CDR1 and CDR2 sequences are MDHEN and SYDVKM. V lost 2 bases, J lost 6 bases, and 7 bases stayed unmatched. The CDR3 totals 15 residues. CDR3: CASSLNRGRGNGYTF. CDR3 coding DNA: TGTGCCAGCAGTTTAAACAGGGGGCGGGGGAATGGCTACACCTTC.

This clone was recorded a few times. This chain connects TRBV30 to TRBJ2-4, with 7 bases identical to TRBD1. Losses at the gene ends were 0 bases for V and 3 bases for J; bases not matched to a gene: 2. CDR3 length: 14 residues. Germline loops: CDR1 GTSNPN, CDR2 SVGIG (reference sequence). CDR3 in amino acids: CAWSVAGGKNIQYF. The CDR3 nucleotides read TGTGCCTGGAGTGTCGCAGGGGGCAAAAACATTCAGTACTTC.

The chain is built from TRBV6-1 and TRBJ2-7; 7 bases agree with TRBD2. V trimming: 5 bases; J trimming: 3 bases; junction bases outside the gene matches: 1. Germline V gene lookup returns CDR1 MNHNS and CDR2 SASEGT. The CDR3 is 12 amino acids. The CDR3 bases are TGTGCCAGCAGTTCTAGCGGCTACGAGCAGTACTTC. Residues: CASSSSGYEQYF.

The chain links TRBV6-5 to TRBJ2-7, with 7 bases identical to TRBD2. Germline V gives CDR1 MNHEY, CDR2 SVGAGI. The junction had 0 bases not matched to a gene; V was cut back by 5 bases and J by 2 bases. This CDR3 is built from 12 residues. CDR3 residues: CASSTSAYEQYF. The CDR3 DNA is TGTGCCAGCAGTACTAGCGCCTACGAGCAGTACTTC.

The table lists this clone with a count of one. Only one base separates this from a far larger clonotype, so it likely reflects a read error. V gene TRBV21-1 combines with J gene TRBJ1-1. TRBV21-1 is a pseudogene. The CDR3 runs to 11 residues. In nucleotides, the CDR3 is TGTGCCAGCAGCAAGAAGACTGAAGCTTTCTTT. It encodes CASSKKTEAFF.

The rearrangement uses TRBV30 and TRBJ2-5; D is ambiguous. V was shortened by 0 bases and J by 2 bases, with 7 bases between the two germline ends. The CDR3 runs 13 residues. Per germline, CDR1 GTSNPN and CDR2 SVGIG (reference sequence). DNA of the CDR3: TGTGCCTGGAGTGTCCAGGTACAAGAGACCCAGTACTTC. Amino acid sequence: CAWSVQVQETQYF.

A remark on this clone: A far larger clone is one nucleotide away, so this likely arose from a read error. The rearrangement joins TRBV29-1 to TRBJ1-2; maybe TRBD1 (6 bases). V was cut by 5 bases and J by 4 bases, with 17 bases left in between. CDR1 is SQVTM, CDR2 ANQGSEA, per germline. CDR3 size: 14 residues. The CDR3 DNA follows: TGCAGCGTTCAGGCGGTACAGGGCCTCTATGGCTACACCTTC. This sequence encodes CSVQAVQGLYGYTF.

About this clone itself: A read error may account for a junction end that differs from germline. The rearrangement links TRBV6-6 to TRBJ2-2, with a possible D match to TRBD1 (6 bases). The germline CDR1 and CDR2 sequences are MNHNY and SVGAGI (reference sequence). The CDR3 spans 15 residues. This CDR3 is CASGAAGVNSGELFF. CDR3 coding DNA: TGTGCCAGCGGAGCGGCAGGGGTGAACTCCGGGGAGCTGTTTTTT.

The gene calls are TRBV7-2 and TRBJ2-7, with D unresolved. CDR3 length: 13 residues. V was trimmed by 0 bases and J by 9 bases, leaving 12 bases between them. Germline assignment: CDR1 SGHTA and CDR2 FQGNSA. The CDR3 DNA sequence: TGTGCCAGCAGCTTAGCGTCAGCCGCCCGGCAGTACTTC. It codes for CASSLASAARQYF.

This chain connects TRBV4-1 to TRBJ2-2; the D is unclear. CDR3 length: 13 amino acids. V was shortened by 4 bases and J by 1 base, with 4 bases between the two germline ends. CDR1 and CDR2 from the germline V gene are MGHRA and YSYEKL. The CDR3 DNA sequence: TGCGCCAGCAGCCCACTGAACACCGGGGAGCTGTTTTTT. The encoded protein is CASSPLNTGELFF.

The chain employs TRBV19 and TRBJ2-7; D tentatively reads TRBD1 or TRBD2 (6 bases each). The length of the CDR3 is 14 residues. Germline CDR1 reads LNHDA; CDR2 reads SQIVND (reference sequence). V lost 1 base and J 1 base, leaving 8 bases between the germline ends. The DNA of the CDR3 is TGTGCCAGTAGTATAGGAGGGGGGTCCTACGAGCAGTACTTC. Translated: CASSIGGGSYEQYF.

A few counts support this clone. One junction end does not reproduce the germline sequence, and a read error may be involved. The chain has TRBV10-3 and TRBJ2-7; 11 bases map to TRBD1. Germline lookup yields CDR1 ENHRY and CDR2 SYGVKD. There are 15 residues in the CDR3. CDR3 loop: CASSYGDRGTYEQYF. CDR3 DNA: TGTGCCAGCAGTTACGGGGACAGGGGGACCTACGAGCAGTACTTC.